This T cell receptor (beta chain) was observed in a study of cytomegalovirus exposure and HLA in healthy donors. The wider study: About 85 million unique TCR sequences came from HLA-typed donors in an early release. Study observations and caveats: Three chains tied to CMV proved CMV antigen-specific in vitro.

The CDR3 totals 9 residues. Looked up from germline, CDR1 is MDHEN and CDR2 is SYDVKM. Concerning this clone: Antigen specificity is unknown. One junction end disagrees with the germline gene, perhaps due to a read error.

60 Vbeta and 13 Jbeta primers were used in PCR. The authors' processing: Roughly 11 million shared chains were among about 80 million unique TCR beta chains counted in a later analysis. Sequencing used immunoSEQ multiplex PCR; TCRdb keeps in-frame clones, though not all of them. V and J calls and clone size are given by that table; D and trimming were obtained from the DNA. The table has approximately 86,000 clones, about three quarters seen once; the top ten hold approximately 7.8%. Sequencing input: PBMCs. The chain uses TRBV28 and TRBJ1-5, with a tentative D call TRBD1 (5 bases). The TCR originated in a man between 60 and 75 years old in good health and CMV-seronegative. CDR3 loop: CASGSRGNF. The CDR3 bases are TGTGCCAGCGGTTCCCGGGGGAATTTT.